The 22 T cell receptor beta chains below were found in one sample sequenced in a study of shared clonotypes between healthy human individuals (dated by TCRdb to the early 2020s). CD8 naive samples were CD45RO-negative cells positively selected for CCR7, giving a CD45RA+CCR7+ population that excluded TemRA cells. Library construction relied on the immunoSEQ multiplex PCR assay. This immuneACCESS table, as held by TCRdb, lists in-frame sequences with V and J called but not all clones. Of the missing ones, under half trace to an unresolved V gene in checked studies; the others have no known cause. In this sample the table shows roughly 2 million clones, approximately 94% of which occur a single time. Of the sample, around 1.1% falls within the top ten clones. What was sequenced was naive CD8+ T cells sorted from blood. The cell subset or site tag for this specimen amounts to: CD45RA+CCR7+. These TCRs come from a man younger than 35 in good health.

The chain employs TRBV7-6 and TRBJ2-1; 7 bases align to TRBD2. J gave up 5 bases and V 1 base, and 8 bases lay outside the gene matches. The CDR3 totals 16 residues. Germline CDR1 and CDR2: SGHVS and FNYEAQ. The CDR3 DNA reads TGTGCCAGCAGCTTAGTCGCGGGAGCAGGAGACAATGAGCAGTTCTTC. Translated, it gives CASSLVAGAGDNEQFF.

The chain is built from TRBV6-5 and TRBJ2-5, with D possibly matching TRBD2 (6 bases). CDR3 length: 14 amino acids. The germline CDR1 and CDR2 sequences are MNHEY and SVGAGI. Trimming removed 0 bases at V and 7 bases at J, with 12 bases between. DNA for the CDR3: TGTGCCAGCAGTTACTCGGAGGGCCTTAGGACCCAGTACTTC. Protein sequence: CASSYSEGLRTQYF.

The chain couples TRBV28 to TRBJ2-7, with TRBD1 identical over 9 bases. V dropped 8 bases and J dropped 3; count of bases not matched to a gene: 8. Germline values: CDR1 MDHEN, CDR2 SYDVKM. The CDR3 extends over 14 amino acids. Here the CDR3 reads CASSYRGLNYEQYF. The CDR3 nucleotides are TGTGCCAGCTCATACAGGGGGCTGAACTACGAGCAGTACTTC.

The chain employs TRBV2 and TRBJ1-1; D call uncertain. This CDR3 has 14 residues. The ends were cut back, 7 bases at V and 1 base at J, with 13 bases in the middle. CDR1 and CDR2 (germline): SNHLY, FYNNEI. DNA for the CDR3: TGTGCCAGCAATCCCTTCCCTGAGAACACTGAAGCTTTCTTT. The encoded protein is CASNPFPENTEAFF.

J is TRBJ2-3 and V is TRBV10-2, with D perhaps assigned TRBD1 or TRBD2 (5 bases each). The germline V gene has CDR1 WSHSY and CDR2 SAAADI. Trimming removed 6 bases from V and 0 bases from J, with 16 bases in between. This CDR3 has 16 residues. DNA for the CDR3: TGCGCCAGCAGGGACACCGGGACCGGGAGCACAGATACGCAGTATTTT. Translation: CASRDTGTGSTDTQYF.

The rearrangement links TRBV29-1 to TRBJ2-5; 7 positions match TRBD2. Trimming at V came to 6 bases and at J to 2 bases, leaving 12 bases not matched to a gene. Germline CDR1 and CDR2: SQVTM and ANQGSEA. This CDR3 is 15 amino acids long. CDR3 sequence: CSVVPPGGWQETQYF. In nucleotides, the CDR3 is TGCAGCGTCGTACCCCCGGGGGGTTGGCAAGAGACCCAGTACTTC.

Concerning this clone: Within the sample, other DNA sequences also encode this same CDR3. V is TRBV13 and J is TRBJ2-7, with TRBD1 identical over 10 bases. Losses at the gene ends were 5 bases for V and 4 bases for J; bases not matched to a gene: 5. The CDR3 has 14 amino acids. The germline V gene has CDR1 PRHDT and CDR2 FYEKMQ (reference sequence). The chain's CDR3 is CASSPGTGVYEQYF. CDR3 sequence (DNA): TGTGCCAGCAGCCCCGGGACAGGGGTATACGAGCAGTACTTC.

This chain uses TRBV13 with TRBJ2-1; 9 bases map to TRBD2. The V gene's germline CDR1 is PRHDT and CDR2 FYEKMQ (reference sequence). Trimming took 0 bases from V and 8 from J; bases not matched to a gene: 8. The CDR3 is 16 residues long. CDR3 amino acids: CASSLGLAGKSDEQFF. For the CDR3, the DNA is TGTGCCAGCAGCTTAGGTCTAGCGGGGAAGAGTGATGAGCAGTTCTTC.

Remarks on this clone: This may stem from a read error, because a much larger clone lies one nucleotide away. The chain uses TRBV13 and TRBJ2-5; D not certain. This CDR3 has 10 amino acids. From germline, CDR1 is PRHDT and CDR2 FYEKMQ (reference sequence). With 6 bases removed from V and 2 bases from J, the gap between germline ends came to 1 base. CDR3 sequence reads: CASSQETQYF. The CDR3 bases are TGTGCCAGCAGTCAAGAGACCCAGTACTTC.

This clone was detected only once. The V call is TRBV13, the J call TRBJ2-3, with 14 bases matching TRBD2. Germline lookup yields CDR1 PRHDT and CDR2 FYEKMQ (reference sequence). After removal of 3 bases from V and 4 bases from J, the junction contained 6 bases not matched to a gene. CDR3 size: 17 residues. The CDR3 DNA reads as TGTGCCAGCAGCTTTCCTGGACTAGCGGGGGGACCAGATACGCAGTATTTT. Protein sequence: CASSFPGLAGGPDTQYF.

The chain carries TRBV28 and TRBJ2-7; no definite D call. The germline V gene encodes CDR1 MDHEN and CDR2 SYDVKM. V shed 2 bases and J shed 2 bases, with 10 bases lying between them. This CDR3 contains 14 residues. In DNA, the CDR3 is TGTGCCAGCAGTTTACGGGTGACTGCCTACGAGCAGTACTTC. Protein: CASSLRVTAYEQYF.

The chain is built from TRBV11-2 and TRBJ1-1; TRBD1 agrees at 8 bases. The germline V gene encodes CDR1 SGHAT and CDR2 FQNNGV. The CDR3 spans 16 residues. Trimming cost V 0 bases and J 6 bases; bases outside gene matches: 9. The CDR3 region is CASSLDPGGFYAEAFF. The CDR3 coding sequence is TGTGCCAGCAGCTTAGACCCAGGGGGCTTCTACGCTGAAGCTTTCTTT.

V and J are TRBV10-3 and TRBJ2-5, with 11 positions matching TRBD2. The V segment lost 6 bases and the J segment 1 base; nucleotides outside the gene matches: 4. From germline, CDR1 is ENHRY and CDR2 SYGVKD. The CDR3 contains 15 residues. The CDR3 protein is CAISGLAGSQETQYF. The CDR3 coding sequence is TGTGCCATCAGCGGACTAGCGGGCTCCCAAGAGACCCAGTACTTC.

The chain uses TRBV7-9 and TRBJ2-7; D remains ambiguous. CDR3 length: 15 amino acids. Germline V gene lookup returns CDR1 SEHNR and CDR2 FQNEAQ (reference sequence). Trimming removed 5 bases from V and 6 bases from J, with 20 bases in between. Here the CDR3 reads CASSPLQSYRGEQYF. The CDR3 DNA follows: TGTGCCAGCAGCCCTCTACAGTCCTACCGAGGCGAGCAGTACTTC.

This sequence joins TRBV9 and TRBJ1-6; no clear D gene. Trimming removed 2 bases from V and 8 bases from J, with 11 bases in between. The length of the CDR3 is 14 residues. Germline CDR1 and CDR2: SGDLS and YYNGEE. The CDR3 loop reads CASSVGVVDSPLHF. Here the CDR3 DNA reads TGTGCCAGCAGCGTCGGGGTGGTAGATTCACCCCTCCACTTT.

The V call is TRBV7-9, the J call TRBJ1-2, with TRBD1 matching 9 bases. The CDR3 is made up of 15 amino acids. Germline assignment: CDR1 SEHNR and CDR2 FQNEAQ (reference sequence). The V and J ends lost 4 bases and 2 bases, in that order; junction bases with no gene match: 5. This chain's CDR3 is CASSYQTGGNYGYTF. The CDR3 DNA sequence: TGTGCCAGCAGCTACCAGACAGGGGGGAACTATGGCTACACCTTC. Full variable domain (missing parts from reference TRBV7-9 and TRBJ1-2): DTGVSQNPRHKITKRGQNVTFRCDPISEHNRLYWYRQTLGQGPEFLTYFQNEAQLEKSRLLSDRFSAERPKGSFSTLEIQRTEQGDSAMYLCASSYQTGGNYGYTFGSGTRLTVV.

The chain recombines TRBV28 with TRBJ1-2, with a weak D call TRBD1 (5 bases). V was trimmed by 2 bases and J by 3 bases, leaving 19 bases between them. CDR1 and CDR2 from the germline V gene are MDHEN and SYDVKM. CDR3 length equals 17 residues. The CDR3 nucleotides read TGTGCCAGCAGTTTACCCTACCTGGGGCCCACGGACTATGGCTACACCTTC. Its translation: CASSLPYLGPTDYGYTF.

This clone was found once. The chain links TRBV21-1 to TRBJ1-3. TRBV21-1 is flagged as a pseudogene. CDR3 length: 17 amino acids. CDR3 sequence: CASSNPIQTNSGNTIYF. The CDR3 region has the DNA TGTGCCAGCAGCAATCCGATACAGACTAACTCTGGAAACACCATATATTTT.

The chain links TRBV7-6 to TRBJ1-4, with 7 bases aligning to TRBD1. CDR1 and CDR2 (germline): SGHVS, FNYEAQ. This CDR3 region has 13 residues. Trimming cost V 3 bases and J 8 bases; bases outside gene matches: 3. Here the CDR3 reads CASSLGQTEKLFF. DNA for the CDR3: TGTGCCAGCAGCTTGGGACAGACCGAAAAACTGTTTTTT.

The chain joins TRBV9 to TRBJ1-1; 7 positions agree with TRBD1. J gave up 1 base and V 3 bases, and 9 bases lay outside the gene matches. Germline-derived CDR1 and CDR2 are SGDLS and YYNGEE. The CDR3 has 16 amino acids. CDR3 coding DNA: TGTGCCAGCAGCGGCCCGACAGGGTTGGGGAACACTGAAGCTTTCTTT. It encodes CASSGPTGLGNTEAFF.

The genes are TRBV11-2 and TRBJ2-3, with 11 bases fitting TRBD2. CDR3 length: 15 residues. The V segment lost 5 bases and the J segment 5 bases; nucleotides outside the gene matches: 6. Germline values: CDR1 SGHAT, CDR2 FQNNGV. CDR3 coding DNA: TGTGCCAGCAGCCACACGACTAGCGGGATAGATACGCAGTATTTT. Its translation is CASSHTTSGIDTQYF.

The chain couples TRBV19 to TRBJ1-1, with 8 bases identical to TRBD1. The V gene's germline CDR1 is LNHDA and CDR2 SQIVND (reference sequence). The CDR3 spans 16 residues. The trim removed 3 bases at V and 3 bases at J, leaving 9 bases unmatched. In nucleotides, the CDR3 is TGTGCCAGTAGTATCCATCCCGACAGGGGTGACACTGAAGCTTTCTTT. Translation gives CASSIHPDRGDTEAFF. Together with reference TRBV19 and TRBJ1-1, the CDR3 gives the full variable domain: DGGITQSPKYLFRKEGQNVTLSCEQNLNHDAMYWYRQDPGQGLRLIYYSQIVNDFQKGDIAEGYSVSREKKESFPLTVTSAQKNPTAFYLCASSIHPDRGDTEAFFGQGTRLTVV.